This passage covers 2 T cell receptor beta chains from one sample sequenced in a study of cytomegalovirus exposure and HLA in healthy donors (dated by TCRdb to the late 2010s). The library was obtained by the immunoSEQ multiplex PCR assay. The multiplex PCR relied on a mix of 60 forward primers for TCR Vbeta segments and 13 reverse primers for TCR Jbeta segments. This is the immuneACCESS table as TCRdb keeps it, with only in-frame sequences that have V and J called. A part of the clones is gone; compared with another copy, unresolved V genes explain less than half, and the rest is unexplained. For this sample there are approximately 300,000 clones; roughly 80% appear just once. The biggest ten clones account for about 0.28% of the sample. The sequenced material came from PBMCs. These receptors were obtained from a girl aged 2 to 9 in good health and CMV-seronegative.

The chain joins TRBV5-5 to TRBJ2-2, with TRBD1 matching 7 bases. The V gene's germline CDR1 is SGHKS and CDR2 YYEKEE (reference sequence). This CDR3 has 15 residues. Trimming took 1 base from V and 5 from J; bases not matched to a gene: 5. In DNA, the CDR3 is TGTGCCAGCAGCTTGAGTGGACAGGCAACCGGGGAGCTGTTTTTT. This translates into CASSLSGQATGELFF. The whole variable domain, filled in from reference TRBV5-5 and TRBJ2-2, reads DAGVTQSPTHLIKTRGQQVTLRCSPISGHKSVSWYQQVLGQGPQFIFQYYEKEERGRGNFPDRFSARQFPNYSSELNVNALLLGDSALYLCASSLSGQATGELFFGEGSRLTVL.

The chain uses TRBV7-6 and TRBJ2-7; TRBD1 aligns across 8 bases. The CDR3 is 13 residues long. Losses at the gene ends were 6 bases for V and 5 bases for J; bases not matched to a gene: 6. Germline V gene data show CDR1 as SGHVS and CDR2 as FNYEAQ. The CDR3 DNA follows: TGTGCCAGCAGTTCCGGACAGGGAAACGAGCAGTACTTC. This gives the protein CASSSGQGNEQYF.